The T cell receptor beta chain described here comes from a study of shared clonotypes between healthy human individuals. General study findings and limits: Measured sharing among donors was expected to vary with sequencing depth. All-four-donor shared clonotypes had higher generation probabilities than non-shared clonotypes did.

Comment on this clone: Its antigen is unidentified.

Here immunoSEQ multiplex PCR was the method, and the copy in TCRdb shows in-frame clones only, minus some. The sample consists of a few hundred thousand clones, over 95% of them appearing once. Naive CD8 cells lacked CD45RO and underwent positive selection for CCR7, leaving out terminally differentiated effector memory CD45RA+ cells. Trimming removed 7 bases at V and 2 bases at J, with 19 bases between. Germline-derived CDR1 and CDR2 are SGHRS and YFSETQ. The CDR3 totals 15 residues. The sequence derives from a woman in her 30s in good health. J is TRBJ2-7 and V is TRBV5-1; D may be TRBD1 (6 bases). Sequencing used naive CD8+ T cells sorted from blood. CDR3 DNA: TGCGCCAGCGGGACATCTTCGTCCACCCCCTACGAGCAGTACTTC. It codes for CASGTSSSTPYEQYF.